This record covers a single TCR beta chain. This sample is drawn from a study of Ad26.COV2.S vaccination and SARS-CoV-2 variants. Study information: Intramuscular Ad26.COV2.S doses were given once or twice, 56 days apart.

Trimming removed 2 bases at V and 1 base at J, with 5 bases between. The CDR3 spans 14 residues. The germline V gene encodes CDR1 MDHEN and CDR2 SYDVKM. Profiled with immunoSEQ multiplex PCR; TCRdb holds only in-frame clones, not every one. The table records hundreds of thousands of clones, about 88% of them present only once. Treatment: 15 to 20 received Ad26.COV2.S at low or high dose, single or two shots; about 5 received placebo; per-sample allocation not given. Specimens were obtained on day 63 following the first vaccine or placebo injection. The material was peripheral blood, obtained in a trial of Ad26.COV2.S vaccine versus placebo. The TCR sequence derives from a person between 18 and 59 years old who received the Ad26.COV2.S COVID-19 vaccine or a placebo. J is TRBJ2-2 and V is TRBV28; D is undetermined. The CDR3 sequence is CASSLGENTGELFF. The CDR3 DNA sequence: TGTGCCAGCAGTTTAGGGGAGAACACCGGGGAGCTGTTTTTT.